This is a list of T cell receptor beta chains from one sample in a study of cytomegalovirus exposure and HLA in healthy donors. Here immunoSEQ multiplex PCR was the method, and the copy in TCRdb shows in-frame clones only, minus some. In the table there are 150,000 to 200,000 clones, over 75% of which are singletons. Sequencing input: PBMCs. The receptors derive from a female donor in good health and CMV-seronegative. CDR3s include the opening cysteine and the closing phenylalanine or tryptophan. The order of the fields is V gene, J gene, D gene, clone size, CDR3 protein, CDR3 DNA. The D gene is left open where the match is weak. Clone size, where shown, is once, few, many, or a class for clones that have expanded.

v_call: TRBV30; j_call: TRBJ1-5; d_call: -; clone_size: -; cdr3_aa: CAWNGPGLAQPQHF; cdr3_nt: TGTGCCTGGAATGGGCCGGGACTCGCGCAGCCCCAGCATTTT
v_call: TRBV4-1; j_call: TRBJ1-4; d_call: -; clone_size: few; cdr3_aa: CASSQEGGAREKLFF; cdr3_nt: TGCGCCAGCAGCCAAGAGGGAGGGGCCCGGGAAAAACTGTTTTTT
v_call: TRBV10-1; j_call: TRBJ2-5; d_call: TRBD2; clone_size: once; cdr3_aa: CASPHVAGGETQYF; cdr3_nt: TGCGCCAGCCCCCACGTCGCGGGGGGAGAGACCCAGTACTTC
v_call: TRBV28; j_call: TRBJ2-7; d_call: TRBD2; clone_size: few; cdr3_aa: CASSLLAGRHEQYF; cdr3_nt: TGTGCCAGCAGTTTATTAGCGGGACGCCACGAGCAGTACTTC
v_call: TRBV28; j_call: TRBJ1-5; d_call: TRBD1; clone_size: -; cdr3_aa: CASSFTGTVGSNQPQHF; cdr3_nt: TGTGCCAGCAGTTTTACCGGGACAGTGGGGAGCAATCAGCCCCAGCATTTT
v_call: TRBV19; j_call: TRBJ2-5; d_call: -; clone_size: -; cdr3_aa: CASSIDLGMGGQETQYF; cdr3_nt: TGTGCCAGTAGTATAGATCTCGGGATGGGCGGCCAAGAGACCCAGTACTTC
v_call: TRBV5-4; j_call: TRBJ2-7; d_call: TRBD2; clone_size: -; cdr3_aa: CASSSGLAGAYEQYF; cdr3_nt: TGTGCCAGCAGCTCCGGACTAGCGGGAGCCTACGAGCAGTACTTC
v_call: TRBV6-4; j_call: TRBJ2-1; d_call: TRBD2; clone_size: -; cdr3_aa: CASSEGSGAYNEQFF; cdr3_nt: TGTGCCAGCAGTGAGGGTAGCGGGGCCTACAATGAGCAGTTCTTC
v_call: TRBV5-6; j_call: TRBJ2-1; d_call: -; clone_size: -; cdr3_aa: CASSRPVTFNNEQFF; cdr3_nt: TGTGCCAGCAGCCGTCCGGTGACATTCAACAATGAGCAGTTCTTC
v_call: TRBV28; j_call: TRBJ1-4; d_call: -; clone_size: -; cdr3_aa: CASTASGATNEKLFF; cdr3_nt: TGTGCCAGCACCGCTTCCGGGGCAACTAATGAAAAACTGTTTTTT
v_call: TRBV27; j_call: TRBJ2-1; d_call: -; clone_size: -; cdr3_aa: CASSLQVLGEQFF; cdr3_nt: TGTGCCAGCAGTTTACAGGTTTTAGGTGAGCAGTTCTTC
v_call: TRBV11-2; j_call: TRBJ2-3; d_call: -; clone_size: -; cdr3_aa: CASSPPLAFMPYTQYF; cdr3_nt: TGTGCCAGCAGCCCCCCTCTAGCGTTTATGCCGTATACGCAGTATTTT
v_call: TRBV29-1; j_call: TRBJ2-5; d_call: TRBD2; clone_size: once; cdr3_aa: CSVQSDRTSGSQETQYF; cdr3_nt: TGCAGCGTGCAAAGTGACCGGACTAGCGGGTCTCAAGAGACCCAGTACTTC
v_call: TRBV28; j_call: TRBJ1-5; d_call: -; clone_size: -; cdr3_aa: CASSLGLRAGDQPQHF; cdr3_nt: TGTGCCAGCAGTTTAGGTCTCAGGGCGGGGGATCAGCCCCAGCATTTT
v_call: TRBV9; j_call: TRBJ2-2; d_call: TRBD1; clone_size: -; cdr3_aa: CASSVDRGAAGELFF; cdr3_nt: TGTGCCAGCAGCGTAGACAGGGGGGCGGCCGGGGAGCTGTTTTTT
v_call: TRBV7-3; j_call: TRBJ1-1; d_call: -; clone_size: -; cdr3_aa: CASSLNAGMNTEAFF; cdr3_nt: TGTGCCAGCAGCTTAAATGCGGGAATGAACACTGAAGCTTTCTTT
v_call: TRBV18; j_call: TRBJ2-7; d_call: -; clone_size: -; cdr3_aa: CASSPGASYEQYF; cdr3_nt: TGTGCCAGCTCACCGGGTGCTAGCTACGAGCAGTACTTC
v_call: TRBV2; j_call: TRBJ2-7; d_call: -; clone_size: -; cdr3_aa: CASSQDTYEQYF; cdr3_nt: TGTGCCAGCAGTCAGGACACTTACGAGCAGTACTTC
v_call: TRBV7-9; j_call: TRBJ2-7; d_call: -; clone_size: -; cdr3_aa: CASSLAGAYEQYF; cdr3_nt: TGTGCCAGCAGCTTAGCGGGAGCATACGAGCAGTACTTC
v_call: TRBV4-3; j_call: TRBJ2-3; d_call: -; clone_size: -; cdr3_aa: CASSQRLASEGADTQYF; cdr3_nt: TGCGCCAGCAGCCAGAGGCTAGCGTCGGAAGGAGCAGATACGCAGTATTTT
v_call: TRBV2; j_call: TRBJ2-5; d_call: TRBD1; clone_size: -; cdr3_aa: CASSEWTGGETQYF; cdr3_nt: TGTGCCAGCAGTGAGTGGACAGGGGGAGAGACCCAGTACTTC
v_call: TRBV11-1; j_call: TRBJ2-1; d_call: TRBD2; clone_size: -; cdr3_aa: CASSLVPGGALNEQFF; cdr3_nt: TGTGCCAGCAGCTTAGTTCCCGGGGGGGCTTTAAATGAGCAGTTCTTC
v_call: TRBV27; j_call: TRBJ2-7; d_call: -; clone_size: -; cdr3_aa: CASTPVAGPDAYEQYF; cdr3_nt: TGTGCCAGCACTCCGGTTGCGGGGCCAGACGCTTACGAGCAGTACTTC
v_call: TRBV27; j_call: TRBJ2-2; d_call: -; clone_size: -; cdr3_aa: CASKRLATAGELFF; cdr3_nt: TGTGCCAGCAAACGGCTAGCCACCGCCGGGGAGCTGTTTTTT
v_call: TRBV7-9; j_call: TRBJ1-2; d_call: -; clone_size: -; cdr3_aa: CASSLDVLVGRDGYTF; cdr3_nt: TGTGCCAGCAGCTTAGACGTTCTTGTGGGGAGAGATGGCTACACCTTC
v_call: TRBV18; j_call: TRBJ1-5; d_call: -; clone_size: -; cdr3_aa: CASSPIGEVGQPQHF; cdr3_nt: TGTGCCAGCTCACCAATTGGCGAGGTTGGGCAGCCCCAGCATTTT
v_call: TRBV9; j_call: TRBJ2-1; d_call: -; clone_size: -; cdr3_aa: CASSETSPIYNEQFF; cdr3_nt: TGTGCCAGCAGCGAGACTAGTCCTATCTACAATGAGCAGTTCTTC
v_call: TRBV30; j_call: TRBJ2-1; d_call: TRBD2; clone_size: -; cdr3_aa: CAWSVKGVGRLAGISYNEQFF; cdr3_nt: TGTGCCTGGAGTGTAAAGGGGGTAGGGAGACTAGCGGGGATCTCCTACAATGAGCAGTTCTTC
v_call: TRBV25-1; j_call: TRBJ2-7; d_call: -; clone_size: -; cdr3_aa: CASSSGMVKGSPYEQYF; cdr3_nt: TGTGCCAGCAGTTCGGGGATGGTGAAGGGTTCCCCTTACGAGCAGTACTTC
v_call: TRBV6-5; j_call: TRBJ1-2; d_call: TRBD1; clone_size: -; cdr3_aa: CASGKGGLGNYGYTF; cdr3_nt: TGTGCCAGCGGTAAAGGGGGCTTGGGTAACTATGGCTACACCTTC
v_call: TRBV5-1; j_call: TRBJ2-5; d_call: -; clone_size: once; cdr3_aa: CASSLEPEQETQYF; cdr3_nt: TGCGCCAGCAGCTTGGAACCGGAGCAAGAGACCCAGTACTTC
v_call: TRBV21-1; j_call: TRBJ1-4; d_call: -; clone_size: -; cdr3_aa: CASSKGGGPYEKLFF; cdr3_nt: TGTGCCAGCAGCAAGGGAGGGGGGCCGTATGAAAAACTGTTTTTT
v_call: TRBV5-1; j_call: TRBJ2-7; d_call: TRBD2; clone_size: few; cdr3_aa: CASSLGTSGRSREQYF; cdr3_nt: TGCGCCAGCAGCCTGGGGACTAGCGGGAGATCGCGGGAGCAGTACTTC
v_call: TRBV9; j_call: TRBJ2-3; d_call: -; clone_size: -; cdr3_aa: CASSPQRDTQYF; cdr3_nt: TGTGCCAGCAGCCCCCAGCGAGATACGCAGTATTTT
v_call: TRBV5-1; j_call: TRBJ1-5; d_call: TRBD1; clone_size: -; cdr3_aa: CASSLTGVSNQPQHF; cdr3_nt: TGCGCCAGCAGCTTAACAGGGGTGAGCAATCAGCCCCAGCATTTT
v_call: TRBV9; j_call: TRBJ2-1; d_call: TRBD1; clone_size: -; cdr3_aa: CASSVSRDRGDNEQFF; cdr3_nt: TGTGCCAGCAGCGTAAGTCGGGACAGGGGAGACAATGAGCAGTTCTTC
v_call: TRBV20-1; j_call: TRBJ1-1; d_call: -; clone_size: -; cdr3_aa: CTGGDTEAFF; cdr3_nt: TGCACCGGGGGGGACACTGAAGCTTTCTTT